Below, 13 T cell receptor beta chains from the same sample are listed, as sequenced in a study of tumor and adjacent non-tumor tissue in lung cancer. Three rounds of nested PCR, following a modified ARM-PCR protocol, produced the TCRbeta library. From the multiplex PCR reads, TCRdb called clonotypes with MiXCR, one entry per CDR3 protein. The table includes about 93,000 distinct CDR3 sequences, roughly 70% detected once. RNA was extracted from bulk tissue without any cell sorting. The specimen sequenced was lung tumor tissue. The receptor set was obtained from a man aged 55 to 70 with non-small cell lung cancer.

In regard to this clonotype: This is likely a read error, given that the CDR3 carries no conserved phenylalanine or tryptophan at its end. It is unclear where the CDR3 begins or ends on the DNA, so no DNA is shown, and the CDR3 is as TCRdb lists it. J is TRBJ2-7 and V is TRBV6-2 or TRBV6-3; TRBD2 is taken as the D call from the table, unchecked against the DNA. The CDR3 extends over 13 residues, inclusive of both ends. Germline loops: CDR1 MNHEY, CDR2 SVGEGT. CDR3 protein: CATGERENYERYL.

The chain links TRBV7-8 to TRBJ1-4; D remains unclear. Germline V gene sequence: CDR1 SGHVS, CDR2 FQNEAQ. The CDR3 length is 19 residues. Between the trimmed V and J ends, which lost 1 base and 0 bases, there was a span of 18 bases. The CDR3 here is CASSLGFGLSSATNEKLFF. Here the CDR3 DNA reads TGTGCCAGCAGCTTAGGTTTTGGGTTATCCTCGGCAACTAATGAAAAACTGTTTTTT.

This clonotype was detected once. One end of the junction is discordant with germline, which a read error may explain. V usage is TRBV7-8 and J usage is TRBJ2-7; D remains ambiguous. Germline V gene data show CDR1 as SGHVS and CDR2 as FQNEAQ. The CDR3 length is 15 residues. CDR3 region: CASSLAVGILYEHYF. Written as DNA, the CDR3 is TGTGCCAGCAGCTTAGCCGTCGGAATCCTCTACGAGCACTACTTC.

In regard to this clonotype: Because the CDR3 is missing its conserved closing phenylalanine or tryptophan, this is likely a read error. The chain is built from TRBV4-2 and TRBJ1-1, with D possibly being TRBD1 (6 bases). V was shortened by 3 bases and J by 2 bases, with 19 bases between the two germline ends. This CDR3 is 17 amino acids long. Looked up from germline, CDR1 is LGHNA and CDR2 is YNFKEQ. The CDR3 sequence: CASSQGDTGTLNTEAFL. Here the CDR3 DNA reads TGTGCCAGCAGCCAGGGGGACACGGGAACCTTAAACACTGAAGCTTTCTTA.

There are a few counts of this clonotype. The gene calls are TRBV12-3 or TRBV12-4 and TRBJ1-2; possible D gene TRBD1, 5 bases. This CDR3 comprises 12 residues. V was clipped by 6 bases and J by 11 bases, with 16 bases between them. CDR3: CASSPGTVGYTF. CDR3 coding DNA: TGTGCCAGCAGCCCAGGGACCGTGGGATACACCTTC.

The rearrangement joins TRBV5-1 to TRBJ1-4; a possible D gene is TRBD1 (5 bases). Germline V gene data show CDR1 as SGHRS and CDR2 as YFSETQ. There are 16 residues in the CDR3. Trimming removed 6 bases at V and 8 bases at J, with 23 bases between. CDR3 residues: CASNSQSGTADEKLFF. CDR3 in DNA: TGCGCCAGCAACTCTCAATCCGGGACGGCGGACGAAAAACTGTTTTTT.

Points on this clonotype: This may be a read error, as it is one base from a much larger clone. The chain uses TRBV28 and TRBJ2-1; D assignment may be TRBD1 or TRBD2 (5 bases each). Germline V gene lookup returns CDR1 MDHEN and CDR2 SYDVKM. This CDR3 has 17 amino acids. Trimming took off 6 bases at V and 5 bases at J, with 23 bases between the two ends. The CDR3 region is CASRPGTDNQPHNEQFF. The CDR3 coding sequence is TGTGCCAGCAGACCCGGGACGGACAACCAGCCTCACAATGAGCAGTTCTTC. Filled out from reference TRBV28 and TRBJ2-1, the complete variable domain reads DVKVTQSSRYLVKRTGEKVFLECVQDMDHENMFWYRQDPGLGLRLIYFSYDVKMKEKGDIPEGYSVSREKKERFSLILESASTNQTSMYLCASRPGTDNQPHNEQFFGPGTRLTVL.

The rearrangement uses TRBV11-2 and TRBJ1-1; maybe TRBD1 (5 bases). The length of the CDR3 is 15 residues. CDR1 and CDR2 (germline): SGHAT, FQNNGV. CDR3 DNA: TGTGTCTGCAGCCCCTCCGGGACGCTCTACACTGAAGCTTTCTTT. This encodes CVCSPSGTLYTEAFF.

A remark on this clonotype: Given a much more abundant clone one base away, this may be a read error. The rearrangement uses TRBV29-1 and TRBJ1-2; the D gene is possibly TRBD1 (5 bases). CDR3 length: 13 amino acids. The V gene lost 3 bases and the J gene lost 4 bases, with 12 bases spanning the gap. CDR1 SQVTM and CDR2 ANQGSEA come from the germline V gene. CDR3 DNA sequence: TGCAGCGTTGAGAGACCAGACAGCTATGGCTACACCTTC. Protein: CSVERPDSYGYTF.

The chain joins TRBV12-3 or TRBV12-4 to TRBJ2-5; perhaps TRBD1 as D (6 bases). Trimming removed 6 bases at V and 8 bases at J, with 25 bases between. This CDR3 region has 16 residues. Written as DNA, the CDR3 is TGTGCCAGCAGCTTCCAAGGACAGATGGCGGCTGATACCCAGTACTTC. Its translation: CASSFQGQMAADTQYF.

A note on this clonotype: A read error may account for a junction end that differs from germline. The chain is built from TRBV10-3 and TRBJ2-7; D gene ambiguous. Germline V gene lookup returns CDR1 ENHRY and CDR2 SYGVKD. The CDR3 runs 11 residues. This chain's CDR3 is CAAQTSYEEYF. In DNA, the CDR3 is TGTGCCGCACAAACTTCTTACGAGGAGTACTTC.

This clonotype was found many times. At one end the junction does not follow the germline gene, possibly because of a read error. The chain carries TRBV5-1 and TRBJ1-1, with D possibly being TRBD1 (6 bases). The germline CDR1 and CDR2 sequences are SGHRS and YFSETQ. The CDR3 has 13 residues. The CDR3 is CASSPHGDTGAFF. The CDR3 DNA follows: TGCGCCAGCAGCCCTCATGGGGACACTGGAGCTTTCTTT.

This clonotype has only one observation. The junction does not match germline at one end; this may be a read error. The chain combines TRBV11-3 with TRBJ1-3; D unclear. The CDR3 runs 17 residues. Germline lookup yields CDR1 SGHNT and CDR2 YENEEA. CDR3 region: CARSSAGNRHSGNTIYF. The CDR3 region has the DNA TGTGCCAGAAGCTCTGCGGGGAACAGACACTCCGGAAACACCATATATTTT. Based on the CDR3 plus reference TRBV11-3 and TRBJ1-3, the full variable domain is EAGVVQSPRYKIIEKKQPVAFWCNPISGHNTLYWYLQNLGQGPELLIRYENEEAVDDSQLPKDRFSAERLKGVDSTLKIQPAELGDSAVYLCARSSAGNRHSGNTIYFGEGSWLTVV.